These T cell receptor beta chains were read from a single sample in a study of T cells in localized non-small cell lung cancer. Measured with immunoSEQ multiplex PCR; TCRdb has only the in-frame clones, and not every one. Here the sample spans around 34,000 clones, 90% to 95% being singletons. This specimen consisted of peripheral blood, obtained before any cancer treatment. Receptors were obtained from a female donor of 60 years or more with stage I lung adenocarcinoma. Each CDR3 is given with its conserved first and last residue. D genes are given only for firm matches. Size is stated for part of the rows, as once, few or many counts, or as a class when the clone is expanded.

V gene,J gene,clone size,D gene,CDR3 length,CDR3 protein,CDR3 DNA
TRBV5-4,TRBJ1-2,.,.,11,CASSYEGGYTF,TGTGCCAGCAGTTATGAGGGCGGCTACACCTTC
TRBV19,TRBJ1-1,.,TRBD1,17,CASSILRGPSRGTEAFF,TGTGCCAGTAGTATTCTTAGGGGGCCGTCTCGGGGCACTGAAGCTTTCTTT
TRBV6-1,TRBJ2-3,.,TRBD2,13,CASWTSGSYTQYF,TGTGCCAGTTGGACTAGCGGGAGTTATACGCAGTATTTT
TRBV28,TRBJ1-1,.,.,15,CASSSRALAGTEAFF,TGTGCCAGCAGTTCTAGGGCGCTGGCGGGGACTGAAGCTTTCTTT
TRBV6-6,TRBJ1-5,.,.,15,CASSGQGKGNQPQHF,TGTGCCAGCAGTGGTCAAGGGAAGGGCAATCAGCCCCAGCATTTT
TRBV18,TRBJ2-5,.,.,17,CASSPSAQGGGQETQYF,TGTGCCAGCTCACCATCCGCCCAGGGAGGAGGCCAGGAGACCCAGTACTTC
TRBV7-2,TRBJ2-3,.,TRBD1,15,CASSPGQGKTDTQYF,TGTGCCAGCAGTCCCGGACAGGGGAAGACAGATACGCAGTATTTT
TRBV6-5,TRBJ1-5,.,.,15,CASSYSGKSNQPQHF,TGTGCCAGCAGTTACTCGGGGAAATCAAATCAGCCCCAGCATTTT
TRBV9,TRBJ2-7,.,TRBD1,17,CASSVGPGQGSAYEQYF,TGTGCCAGCAGCGTAGGGCCGGGACAGGGATCTGCCTACGAGCAGTACTTC
TRBV7-2,TRBJ2-1,.,.,14,CASSEGRLGLEQFF,TGTGCCAGCAGCGAAGGCCGTCTAGGACTTGAGCAGTTCTTC
TRBV5-1,TRBJ1-1,.,.,14,CASSLEQANTEAFF,TGCGCCAGCAGCTTGGAGCAGGCTAACACTGAAGCTTTCTTT
TRBV10-3,TRBJ2-2,.,.,13,CAISEENTGELFF,TGTGCCATCAGTGAAGAGAACACCGGGGAGCTGTTTTTT
TRBV4-3,TRBJ1-2,once,.,14,CASSQPTEAYGYTF,TGCGCCAGCAGCCAACCGACAGAAGCCTATGGCTACACCTTC
TRBV18,TRBJ2-2,.,.,17,CASSPGLHYLNTGELFF,TGTGCCAGCTCACCAGGGCTGCACTACTTGAACACCGGGGAGCTGTTTTTT
TRBV7-9,TRBJ2-3,.,TRBD1,16,CASSFGTGGVKDTQYF,TGTGCCAGCAGCTTCGGGACAGGGGGCGTGAAAGATACGCAGTATTTT
TRBV30,TRBJ1-2,.,.,12,CAWSITGYGYTF,TGTGCCTGGAGTATTACAGGGTATGGCTACACCTTC
TRBV19,TRBJ1-5,.,TRBD1,15,CASSTGGGSNQPQHF,TGTGCCAGTAGTACAGGGGGCGGTAGCAATCAGCCCCAGCATTTT
TRBV18,TRBJ2-3,.,.,15,CASSPPNRDTDTQYF,TGTGCCAGCTCACCACCGAACAGGGACACAGATACGCAGTATTTT
TRBV11-2,TRBJ2-5,.,.,15,CASSLGQAERETQYF,TGTGCCAGCAGCTTAGGCCAGGCGGAGAGAGAGACCCAGTACTTC
TRBV5-4,TRBJ2-3,.,.,13,CASSPSVADTQYF,TGTGCCAGCAGCCCCTCCGTTGCAGATACGCAGTATTTT
TRBV5-4,TRBJ1-4,.,.,14,CASSLNSPGEKLFF,TGTGCCAGCAGCTTGAATTCTCCTGGGGAAAAACTGTTTTTT
TRBV10-3,TRBJ1-3,.,.,17,CAINVRDAMSSGNTIYF,TGTGCCATCAACGTCCGGGACGCGATGAGCTCTGGAAACACCATATATTTT
TRBV6-5,TRBJ2-1,.,TRBD2,15,CASSLLAGVYNEQFF,TGTGCCAGCAGTCTACTAGCGGGAGTCTACAATGAGCAGTTCTTC
TRBV7-2,TRBJ2-4,.,.,18,CASSPDDGRVAAKNIQYF,TGTGCCAGCAGCCCGGACGACGGGCGGGTTGCTGCCAAAAACATTCAGTACTTC
TRBV4-1,TRBJ2-7,.,.,15,CASSLARDGTYEQYF,TGCGCCAGCAGCCTAGCCAGGGACGGAACCTACGAGCAGTACTTC
TRBV5-1,TRBJ2-1,.,.,15,CASSLGESSYNEQFF,TGCGCCAGCAGCTTGGGCGAGAGCTCCTACAATGAGCAGTTCTTC
TRBV4-3,TRBJ1-2,.,.,16,CASSPRTYYTNYGYTF,TGCGCCAGCAGCCCCCGGACCTACTATACTAACTATGGCTACACCTTC
TRBV6-6,TRBJ2-1,.,TRBD2,16,CASSYNGGGAGNEQFF,TGTGCCAGCAGTTACAATGGCGGGGGGGCAGGCAATGAGCAGTTCTTC
TRBV19,TRBJ2-1,.,.,16,CASSTRSTSSYNEQFF,TGTGCCAGTAGTACAAGGTCAACGAGCTCCTACAATGAGCAGTTCTTC